This T cell receptor beta chain stems from a study of blood T cell repertoires in COVID-19. About the study: Sample material is recorded as cDNA or gDNA derived from T cells, B-cell-depleted T cells, or PBMCs.

This CDR3 has 13 residues. Trimming removed 3 bases from V and 10 bases from J; junction bases left unmatched: 6. Allocation to cohorts depended on clinical history reported by the participants. Some clones are missing from TCRdb's copy, which holds only in-frame ones; the method was immunoSEQ multiplex PCR. The sample includes over 200,000 clones, approximately 88% of them seen just once. This receptor was identified in a woman in her 40s with acute COVID-19. The specimen was PBMCs or T cells enriched from blood (not recorded which). The V gene is TRBV12-3 or TRBV12-4, the J gene TRBJ1-2; 9 bases match TRBD1. DNA of the CDR3: TGTGCCAGCAGTTTCCGTGGGACAGGGTTCTACACCTTC. This codes for CASSFRGTGFYTF.